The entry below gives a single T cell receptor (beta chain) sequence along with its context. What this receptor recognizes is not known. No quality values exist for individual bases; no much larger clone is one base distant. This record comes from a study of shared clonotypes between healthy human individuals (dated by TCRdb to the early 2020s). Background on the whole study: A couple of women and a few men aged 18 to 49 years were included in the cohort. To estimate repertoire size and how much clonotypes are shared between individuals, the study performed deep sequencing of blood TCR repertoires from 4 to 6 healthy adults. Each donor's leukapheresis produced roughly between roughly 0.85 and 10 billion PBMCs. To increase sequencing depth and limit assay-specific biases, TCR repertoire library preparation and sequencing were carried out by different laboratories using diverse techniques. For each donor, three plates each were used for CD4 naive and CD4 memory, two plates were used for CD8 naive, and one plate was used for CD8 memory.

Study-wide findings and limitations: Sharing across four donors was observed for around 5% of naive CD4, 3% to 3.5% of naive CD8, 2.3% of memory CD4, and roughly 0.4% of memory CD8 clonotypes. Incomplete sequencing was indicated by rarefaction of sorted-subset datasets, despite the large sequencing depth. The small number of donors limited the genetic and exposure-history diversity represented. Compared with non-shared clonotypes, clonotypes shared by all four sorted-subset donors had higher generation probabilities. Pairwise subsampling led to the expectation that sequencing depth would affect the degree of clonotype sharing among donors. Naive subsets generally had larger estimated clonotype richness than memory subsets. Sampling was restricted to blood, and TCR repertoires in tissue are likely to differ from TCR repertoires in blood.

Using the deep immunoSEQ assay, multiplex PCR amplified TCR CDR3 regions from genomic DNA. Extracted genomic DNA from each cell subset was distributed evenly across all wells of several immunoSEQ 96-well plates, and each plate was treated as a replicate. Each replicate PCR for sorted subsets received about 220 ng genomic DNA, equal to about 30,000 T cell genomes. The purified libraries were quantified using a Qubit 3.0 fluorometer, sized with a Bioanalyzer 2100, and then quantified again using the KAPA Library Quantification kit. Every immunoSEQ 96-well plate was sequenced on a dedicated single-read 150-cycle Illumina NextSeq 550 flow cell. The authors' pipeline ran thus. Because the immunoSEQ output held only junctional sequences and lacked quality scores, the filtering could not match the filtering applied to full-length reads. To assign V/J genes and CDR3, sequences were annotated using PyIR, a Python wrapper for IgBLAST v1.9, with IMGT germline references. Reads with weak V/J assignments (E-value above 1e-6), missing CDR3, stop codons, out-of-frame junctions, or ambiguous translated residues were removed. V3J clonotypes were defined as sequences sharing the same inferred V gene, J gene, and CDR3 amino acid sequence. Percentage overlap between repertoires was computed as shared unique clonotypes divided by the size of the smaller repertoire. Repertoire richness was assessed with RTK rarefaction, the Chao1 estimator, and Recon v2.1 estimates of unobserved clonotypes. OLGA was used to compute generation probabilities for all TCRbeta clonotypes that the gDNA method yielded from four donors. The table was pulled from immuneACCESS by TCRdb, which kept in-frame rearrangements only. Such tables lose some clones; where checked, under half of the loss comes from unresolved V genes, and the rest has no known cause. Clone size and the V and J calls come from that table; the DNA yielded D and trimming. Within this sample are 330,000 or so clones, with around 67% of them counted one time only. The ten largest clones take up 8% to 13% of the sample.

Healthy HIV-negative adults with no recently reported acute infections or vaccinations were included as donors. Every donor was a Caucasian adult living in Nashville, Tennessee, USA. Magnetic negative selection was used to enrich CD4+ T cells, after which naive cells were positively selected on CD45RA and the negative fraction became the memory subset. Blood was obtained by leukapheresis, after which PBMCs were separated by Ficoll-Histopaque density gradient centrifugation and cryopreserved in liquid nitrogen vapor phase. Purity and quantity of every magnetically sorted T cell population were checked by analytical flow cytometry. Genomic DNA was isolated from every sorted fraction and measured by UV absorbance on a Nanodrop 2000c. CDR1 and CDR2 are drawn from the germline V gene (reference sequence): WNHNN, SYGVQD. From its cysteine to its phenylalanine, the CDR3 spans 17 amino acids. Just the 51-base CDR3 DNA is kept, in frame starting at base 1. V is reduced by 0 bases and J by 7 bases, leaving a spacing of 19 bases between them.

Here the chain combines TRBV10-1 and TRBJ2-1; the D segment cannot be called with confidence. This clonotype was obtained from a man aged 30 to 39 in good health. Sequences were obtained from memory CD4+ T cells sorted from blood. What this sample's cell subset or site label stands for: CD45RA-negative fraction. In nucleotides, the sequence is TGCGCCAGCAGTGAGTCGAAAGGCCCCTATACGCAGAATGAGCAGTTCTTC. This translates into CASSESKGPYTQNEQFF.